This entry describes one T cell receptor (beta chain). The antigen is undetermined. Researchers amplified the TCR beta CDR3 regions from RNA transcripts. With the HTBI primer set, the TCR CDR3 went through a first round of RT-PCR. MiXCR, applied by TCRdb to the multiplex PCR reads, yields one record per CDR3 protein. Here the sample spans roughly 700,000 distinct CDR3 sequences, roughly 32% being singletons. This record belongs to a study of T cells in Graves' hyperthyroidism and ophthalmopathy. Study-level points and caveats: Most thyroid clonotypes expanded above 0.001 were also detected in blood.

Participants, patients aged 18 to 65, had newly diagnosed hyperthyroidism with a duration under 2 months. Every diagnosis used clinical symptoms, serum thyroxine and TRAb, thyroid ultrasound and orbital computed tomography. Germline loops: CDR1 MNHEY, CDR2 SVGAGI. J was trimmed by 7 bases and V by 6 bases; bases with no gene match: 9. The CDR3 totals 15 residues. This chain joins TRBV6-5 and TRBJ1-6, with 7 positions matching TRBD1. The receptor was derived from a woman aged 40 to 50 with Graves' hyperthyroidism. The sample was blood. CDR3 bases: TGTGCCAGCAGGGAAGAGACAGGGCTGAATTCACCCCTCCACTTT. It translates to CASREETGLNSPLHF.